These 29 T cell receptor beta chains were sequenced from one sample in a study of T cell responses to AZD1222 COVID-19 vaccine. Repertoires were generated with immunoSEQ multiplex PCR, while TCRdb's copy carries only in-frame clones and drops some. Seen here are about 140,000 clones, over 85% observed once, and the top ten hold around 0.9%. The sequencing here drew on peripheral blood, taken on day 0 of MenACWY control vaccination. All receptors derive from an adult in good health.

This chain uses TRBV2 with TRBJ1-1; 12 positions agree with TRBD1. In germline, CDR1 is SNHLY, CDR2 FYNNEI. There are 13 residues in the CDR3. The V gene end was trimmed by 6 bases and the J gene end by 6 bases; junction bases not matched to a gene: 2. This chain's CDR3 is CASRGQGAAEAFF. CDR3 nucleotide sequence: TGTGCCAGCAGGGGACAGGGGGCGGCTGAAGCTTTCTTT.

V gene TRBV4-3 combines with J gene TRBJ1-1; D may be TRBD1 (6 bases). V was pared by 4 bases and J by 6 bases, with 15 bases between. Looked up from germline, CDR1 is LGHNA and CDR2 is YSLEER. The CDR3 sequence is 14 residues long. This chain's CDR3 is CASSPSWGQAEAFF. The CDR3 region has the DNA TGCGCCAGCAGCCCTTCTTGGGGACAAGCTGAAGCTTTCTTT.

Worth noting for this clone: Other DNA variants within this sample encode the same CDR3. The CDR3 region is CASSYPTDTQYF. The CDR3, as DNA: TGTGCCAGCAGTTACCCCACAGATACGCAGTATTTT. The chain couples TRBV6-2 or TRBV6-3 to TRBJ2-3; D remains unclear. The CDR3 covers 12 residues. The V end lost 2 bases, the J end lost 2 bases, and 2 bases lay between the germline ends. CDR1 MNHEY and CDR2 SVGEGT come from the germline V gene.

The chain employs TRBV7-9 and TRBJ2-3; 8 nucleotides line up with TRBD2. Germline trimming cut 4 bases from V and 6 bases from J; bases unmatched to any gene: 9. Germline CDR1 SEHNR, CDR2 FQNEAQ (reference sequence). The CDR3 is 15 residues long. As DNA, the CDR3 is TGTGCCAGCAGCTCCAGCGGGGGTAGCGGCGATACGCAGTATTTT. Its translation: CASSSSGGSGDTQYF.

This clone is a singleton in its sample. The chain couples TRBV19 to TRBJ1-2; D not resolved. Germline V CDR1 and CDR2: LNHDA, SQIVND (reference sequence). The V end was cut by 3 bases, the J end by 6 bases, with 14 bases between. This CDR3 has 14 amino acids. The CDR3 DNA is TGTGCCAGTAGTATCCGGACCCCTTTTGATGGCTACACCTTC. Its translation: CASSIRTPFDGYTF.

The J gene is TRBJ1-1, the V gene TRBV7-9; tentative D call: TRBD1 (6 bases). The CDR3 extends over 13 amino acids. CDR1 and CDR2 from the germline V gene are SEHNR and FQNEAQ (reference sequence). Trimming stripped 5 bases from V and 8 bases from J, with 15 bases between. The CDR3 region has the DNA TGTGCCAGCAGCCAAAAAGACAGGTTCGAAGCTTTCTTT. This translates into CASSQKDRFEAFF.

This clone was observed a single time. CDR3 protein: CASSPAAIGLMINYGYTF. The DNA of the CDR3 is TGTGCCAGCAGCCCCGCGGCGATTGGACTGATGATCAACTATGGCTACACCTTC. The J gene is TRBJ1-2, the V gene TRBV5-5; no clear D gene. Germline assignment: CDR1 SGHKS and CDR2 YYEKEE (reference sequence). Trimming stripped 4 bases from V and 2 bases from J, with 24 bases between. CDR3 length: 18 residues.

This sequence joins TRBV7-2 and TRBJ2-1; tentatively, D is TRBD2 (5 bases). Trimming shortened V by 6 bases and J by 4 bases, and 19 bases separated the two germline ends. CDR1 and CDR2 (germline): SGHTA, FQGNSA. This CDR3 contains 16 residues. The CDR3 coding sequence is TGTGCCAGCAGTTATACTAGTACCTTAATTTACAATGAGCAGTTCTTC. Translating it yields CASSYTSTLIYNEQFF.

The J gene is TRBJ1-5, the V gene TRBV9; TRBD1 aligns across 8 bases. Germline V gene data show CDR1 as SGDLS and CDR2 as YYNGEE. The length of the CDR3 is 14 residues. The V segment lost 4 bases and the J segment 7 bases; nucleotides outside the gene matches: 7. CDR3 sequence (DNA): TGTGCCAGCAGCCAAGGACAGGGTGGCCAGCCCCAGCATTTT. The encoded protein is CASSQGQGGQPQHF.

The chain combines TRBV7-2 with TRBJ1-1; 8 positions match TRBD1. CDR1 and CDR2 (germline): SGHTA, FQGNSA. Trimming cost V 2 bases and J 5 bases; bases outside gene matches: 4. The CDR3 loop spans 14 amino acids. CDR3 protein: CASSLWDRLTEAFF. The DNA for the CDR3 is TGTGCCAGCAGCTTATGGGACAGGCTAACTGAAGCTTTCTTT. The entire variable domain, with the rest obtained from reference TRBV7-2 and TRBJ1-1, is as follows: GAGVSQSPSNKVTEKGKDVELRCDPISGHTALYWYRQSLGQGLEFLIYFQGNSAPDKSGLPSDRFSAERTGGSVSTLTIQRTQQEDSAVYLCASSLWDRLTEAFFGQGTRLTVV.

The gene calls are TRBV27 and TRBJ2-5; D is possibly TRBD1 (5 bases). Germline-derived CDR1 and CDR2 are MNHEY and SMNVEV (reference sequence). This CDR3 comprises 15 residues. V gave up 6 bases and J gave up 1 base, with 15 bases separating them. This CDR3 reads CASRHDSGLQETQYF. CDR3 in DNA: TGTGCCAGCAGGCACGACTCAGGGCTCCAAGAGACCCAGTACTTC.

V usage is TRBV2 and J usage is TRBJ1-4, with TRBD1 as a possible D gene (5 bases). The CDR3 loop spans 14 amino acids. The germline gives CDR1 SNHLY, CDR2 FYNNEI. V was cut by 4 bases and J by 1 base, with 7 bases left in between. This chain's CDR3 is CASSGDGTNEKLFF. The CDR3 DNA sequence: TGTGCCAGCAGTGGGGACGGAACTAATGAAAAACTGTTTTTT.

The chain employs TRBV24-1 and TRBJ2-1; 7 positions agree with TRBD2. This CDR3 is built from 14 residues. J gave up 9 bases and V 8 bases, and 12 bases lay outside the gene matches. Germline CDR1 is KGHDR and CDR2 is SFDVKD. CDR3 nucleotides: TGTGCCACCACATCGGGGAGGGCCGGTAGTGAGCAGTTCTTC. Residues: CATTSGRAGSEQFF.

V is TRBV25-1 and J is TRBJ1-5; tentatively, D is TRBD1 (5 bases). Trimming took 1 base from V and 0 from J, leaving 10 bases between them. The V gene's germline CDR1 is MGHDK and CDR2 SYGVNS. This CDR3 contains 16 residues. The CDR3 here is CASSESRGDSNQPQHF. The CDR3 DNA reads TGTGCCAGCAGTGAATCGCGGGGGGATAGCAATCAGCCCCAGCATTTT.

This clone was recorded a few times. The rearrangement uses TRBV5-1 and TRBJ2-4, with unresolved D. The CDR3 consists of 17 residues. Trimming cost V 3 bases and J 3 bases, with 19 bases left between them. The germline CDR1 and CDR2 sequences are SGHRS and YFSETQ. CDR3 amino acids: CASSYPLFGENKNIQYF. The CDR3 DNA is TGCGCCAGCAGCTACCCCCTTTTTGGAGAGAACAAAAACATTCAGTACTTC.

The chain joins TRBV7-9 to TRBJ2-3; D gene uncertain. This CDR3 contains 13 residues. Per the germline V gene, CDR1 is SEHNR and CDR2 is FQNEAQ (reference sequence). The V end lost 2 bases, the J end lost 4 bases, and 7 bases lay between the germline ends. The CDR3 loop reads CASSLRAADTQYF. CDR3 in DNA: TGTGCCAGCAGCTTAAGGGCTGCAGATACGCAGTATTTT. The entire variable domain, with the rest obtained from reference TRBV7-9 and TRBJ2-3, is as follows: DTGVSQNPRHKITKRGQNVTFRCDPISEHNRLYWYRQTLGQGPEFLTYFQNEAQLEKSRLLSDRFSAERPKGSFSTLEIQRTEQGDSAMYLCASSLRAADTQYFGPGTRLTVL.

The chain recombines TRBV29-1 with TRBJ2-7, with 9 bases matching TRBD1. The CDR3 sequence is 15 residues long. V was clipped by 4 bases and J by 0 bases; unmatched bases: 7. Per germline, CDR1 SQVTM and CDR2 ANQGSEA. The CDR3 DNA reads as TGCAGCGTTGTTGGAGGGACAGGGAGCTCCTACGAGCAGTACTTC. Translation gives CSVVGGTGSSYEQYF.

The J gene is TRBJ2-5, the V gene TRBV7-9, with TRBD1 matching over 9 bases. J was trimmed by 1 base and V by 4 bases; bases with no gene match: 7. Germline CDR1 is SEHNR and CDR2 is FQNEAQ (reference sequence). This CDR3 has 16 residues. CDR3: CASSSQGAPFQETQYF. The DNA of the CDR3 is TGTGCCAGCAGCTCACAGGGGGCCCCGTTCCAAGAGACCCAGTACTTC.

The chain has TRBV1 and TRBJ2-7; the table's D gene call, TRBD2, was not cross checked with the DNA. TRBV1 is a pseudogene locus. The length of the CDR3 is 16 residues. Written as DNA, the CDR3 is TGCACCAGCAGCCCTTCTCCGGGGTTAGCGTTCTCCGAGCAGTACTTC. This gives the protein CTSSPSPGLAFSEQYF.

The rearrangement uses TRBV6-1 and TRBJ2-3; no reliable D call. In germline, CDR1 is MNHNS, CDR2 SASEGT. The CDR3 runs 13 residues. V lost 3 bases, J lost 2 bases, and 6 bases lay in between. CDR3 coding DNA: TGTGCCAGCAGTGATCGACCCACAGATACGCAGTATTTT. Translating it yields CASSDRPTDTQYF.

The chain couples TRBV28 to TRBJ1-1; 11 positions agree with TRBD1. This CDR3 region has 16 residues. Per germline, CDR1 MDHEN and CDR2 SYDVKM. Trimming cost V 7 bases and J 6 bases; bases outside gene matches: 13. CDR3 residues: CASTLSTGTGGSEAFF. DNA for the CDR3: TGTGCCAGCACCCTCTCAACCGGGACAGGGGGTTCTGAAGCTTTCTTT. The complete variable domain, with remaining parts taken from reference TRBV28 and TRBJ1-1, reads DVKVTQSSRYLVKRTGEKVFLECVQDMDHENMFWYRQDPGLGLRLIYFSYDVKMKEKGDIPEGYSVSREKKERFSLILESASTNQTSMYLCASTLSTGTGGSEAFFGQGTRLTVV.

The chain employs TRBV6-1 and TRBJ1-2; TRBD1 is a possible D gene (5 bases). V gave up 1 base and J gave up 8 bases, with 11 bases separating them. This CDR3 region has 13 residues. Germline values: CDR1 MNHNS, CDR2 SASEGT. The CDR3 sequence is CASSEVFWGGYTF. The DNA for the CDR3 is TGTGCCAGCAGTGAAGTGTTTTGGGGGGGCTACACCTTC.

This chain connects TRBV7-3 to TRBJ2-5; D is ambiguous. The germline CDR1 and CDR2 sequences are SGHTA and FQGTGA. The V end lost 2 bases, the J end lost 5 bases, and 9 bases lay between the germline ends. There are 13 residues in the CDR3. The CDR3 is CASSLGHGETQYF. The CDR3 nucleotides are TGTGCCAGCAGCTTAGGCCATGGGGAGACCCAGTACTTC.

The chain links TRBV3-1 (or the pseudogene TRBV3-2) to TRBJ1-1; D is unresolved. CDR3 length equals 15 residues. Germline V gene sequence: CDR1 LGHDT, CDR2 YNNKEL (reference sequence). V lost 1 base and J 3 bases, leaving 12 bases between the germline ends. The DNA for the CDR3 is TGTGCCAGCAGCCAAGGTGGAGGGTTGGACACTGAAGCTTTCTTT. It yields the protein CASSQGGGLDTEAFF.

The V and J genes are TRBV4-1 and TRBJ1-5; 9 bases map to TRBD1. The CDR3 contains 17 residues. Per germline, CDR1 MGHRA and CDR2 YSYEKL. The V segment lost 0 bases and the J segment 7 bases; nucleotides outside the gene matches: 10. CDR3 sequence reads: CASSQDSGQGIWQPQHF. As DNA, the CDR3 is TGCGCCAGCAGCCAAGATTCGGGACAGGGAATTTGGCAGCCCCAGCATTTT.

V is TRBV4-1 and J is TRBJ1-4; D not resolved. The CDR3 is 14 residues long. V lost 1 base, J lost 4 bases, and 7 bases lay in between. The V gene's germline CDR1 is MGHRA and CDR2 YSYEKL. CDR3 sequence: CASSQATINEKLFF. The CDR3 DNA sequence: TGCGCCAGCAGCCAAGCAACGATTAATGAAAAACTGTTTTTT.

The V and J genes are TRBV6-5 and TRBJ2-7; 8 nucleotides align to TRBD1. Germline CDR1 reads MNHEY; CDR2 reads SVGAGI. V lost 5 bases, J lost 5 bases, and 5 bases stayed unmatched. The CDR3 is 13 amino acids. CDR3 in amino acids: CASSLWDRNEQYF. CDR3 nucleotide sequence: TGTGCCAGCAGTCTATGGGACAGGAACGAGCAGTACTTC.

In its sample, this clone was seen once. The chain carries TRBV6-5 and TRBJ1-5; D unresolved. Germline CDR1 reads MNHEY; CDR2 reads SVGAGI. The CDR3 loop spans 13 amino acids. The V end lost 6 bases, the J end lost 7 bases, and 13 bases lay between the germline ends. CDR3 DNA sequence: TGTGCCAGCAGCGTTGTTACTGGGCAGCCCCAGCATTTT. Protein: CASSVVTGQPQHF.

The chain recombines TRBV20-1 with TRBJ2-3; D is unresolved. The V end was cut by 4 bases, the J end by 5 bases, with 4 bases between. The V gene's germline CDR1 is DFQATT and CDR2 SNEGSKA (reference sequence). The CDR3 has 10 amino acids. The DNA for the CDR3 is TGCAGTGCTATGCGAGATACGCAGTATTTT. It yields the protein CSAMRDTQYF.